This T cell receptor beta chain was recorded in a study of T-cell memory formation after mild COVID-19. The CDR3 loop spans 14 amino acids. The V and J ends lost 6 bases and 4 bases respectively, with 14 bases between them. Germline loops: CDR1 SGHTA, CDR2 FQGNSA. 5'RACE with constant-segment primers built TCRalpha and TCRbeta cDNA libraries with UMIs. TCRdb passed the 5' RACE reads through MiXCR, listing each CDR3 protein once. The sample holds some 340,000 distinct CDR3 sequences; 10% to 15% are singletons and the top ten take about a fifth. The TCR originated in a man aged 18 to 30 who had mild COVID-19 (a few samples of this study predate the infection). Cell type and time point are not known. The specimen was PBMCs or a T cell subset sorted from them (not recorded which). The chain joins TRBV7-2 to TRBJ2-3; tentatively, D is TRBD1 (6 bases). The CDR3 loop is CASREQGVADTQYF. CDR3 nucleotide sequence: TGTGCCAGCAGGGAACAGGGTGTCGCAGATACGCAGTATTTT.